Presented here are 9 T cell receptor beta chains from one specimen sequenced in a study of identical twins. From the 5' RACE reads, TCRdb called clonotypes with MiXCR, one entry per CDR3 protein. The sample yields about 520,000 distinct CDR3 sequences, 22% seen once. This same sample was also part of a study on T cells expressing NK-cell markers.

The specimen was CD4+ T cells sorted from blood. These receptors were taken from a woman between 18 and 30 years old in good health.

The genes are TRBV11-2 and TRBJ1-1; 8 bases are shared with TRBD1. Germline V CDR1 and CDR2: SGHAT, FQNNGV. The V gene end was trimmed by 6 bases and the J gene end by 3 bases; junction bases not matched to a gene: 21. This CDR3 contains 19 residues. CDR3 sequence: CASSFRTGQGLVTDTEAFF. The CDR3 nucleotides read TGTGCCAGCAGTTTTCGAACAGGACAGGGTCTCGTAACGGACACTGAAGCTTTCTTT.

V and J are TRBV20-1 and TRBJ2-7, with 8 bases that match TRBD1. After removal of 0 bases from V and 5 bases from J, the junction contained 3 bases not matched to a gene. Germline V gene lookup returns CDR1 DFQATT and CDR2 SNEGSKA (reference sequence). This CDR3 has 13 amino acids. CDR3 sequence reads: CSARDPDRDEQYF. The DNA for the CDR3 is TGCAGTGCTAGAGACCCGGACAGGGACGAGCAGTACTTC.

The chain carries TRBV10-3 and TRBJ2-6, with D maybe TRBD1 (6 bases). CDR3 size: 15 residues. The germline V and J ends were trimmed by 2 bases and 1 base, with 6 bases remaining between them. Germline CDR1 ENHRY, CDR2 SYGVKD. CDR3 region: CAISEGQSGANVLTF. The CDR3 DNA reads TGTGCCATCAGTGAGGGACAGTCTGGGGCCAACGTCCTGACTTTC.

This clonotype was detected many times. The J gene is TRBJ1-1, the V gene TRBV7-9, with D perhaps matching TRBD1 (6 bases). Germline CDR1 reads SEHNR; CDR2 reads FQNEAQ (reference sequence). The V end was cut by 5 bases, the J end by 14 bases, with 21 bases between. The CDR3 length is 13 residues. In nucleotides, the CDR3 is TGTGCCAGCAGCCCAGGGGAAAGTTCCCTTCGCTTCTTT. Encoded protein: CASSPGESSLRFF.

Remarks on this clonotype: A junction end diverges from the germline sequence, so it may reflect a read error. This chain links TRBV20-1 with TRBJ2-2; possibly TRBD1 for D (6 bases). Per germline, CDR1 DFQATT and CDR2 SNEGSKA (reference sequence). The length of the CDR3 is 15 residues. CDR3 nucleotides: TGCGGTGCTAGAGGTACAGGGTCAGGCACCGGGGAGCTGTTTTTT. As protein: CGARGTGSGTGELFF.

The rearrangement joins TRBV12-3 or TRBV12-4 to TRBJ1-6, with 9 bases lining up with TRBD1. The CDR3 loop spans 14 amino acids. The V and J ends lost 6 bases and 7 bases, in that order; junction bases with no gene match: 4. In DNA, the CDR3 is TGTGCCAGCAGGACCGGGACAGGGAATTCACCCCTCCACTTT. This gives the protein CASRTGTGNSPLHF.

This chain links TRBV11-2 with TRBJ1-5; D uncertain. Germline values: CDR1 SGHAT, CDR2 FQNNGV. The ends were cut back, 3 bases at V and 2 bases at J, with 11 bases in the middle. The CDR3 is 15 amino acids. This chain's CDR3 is CASSLGSLGNQPQHF. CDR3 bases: TGTGCCAGCAGCTTGGGGTCTCTAGGCAATCAGCCCCAGCATTTT.

CDR3 sequence reads: CASSPYRDTTYEQYF. The CDR3 DNA reads as TGTGCCAGCTCACCATACCGGGACACCACCTACGAGCAGTACTTC. The V call is TRBV18, the J call TRBJ2-7; a possible D gene is TRBD1 (6 bases). Germline V lookup: CDR1 KGHSH, CDR2 LQKENI. Trimming took off 2 bases at V and 2 bases at J, with 13 bases between the two ends. This CDR3 has 15 amino acids.

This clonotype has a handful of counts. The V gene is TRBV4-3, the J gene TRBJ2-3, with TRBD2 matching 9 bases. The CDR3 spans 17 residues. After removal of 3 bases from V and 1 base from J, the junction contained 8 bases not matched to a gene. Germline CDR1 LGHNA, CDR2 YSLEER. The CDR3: CASSQAVSGSGTDTQYF. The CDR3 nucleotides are TGCGCCAGCAGCCAGGCAGTTAGCGGGAGTGGCACAGATACGCAGTATTTT.